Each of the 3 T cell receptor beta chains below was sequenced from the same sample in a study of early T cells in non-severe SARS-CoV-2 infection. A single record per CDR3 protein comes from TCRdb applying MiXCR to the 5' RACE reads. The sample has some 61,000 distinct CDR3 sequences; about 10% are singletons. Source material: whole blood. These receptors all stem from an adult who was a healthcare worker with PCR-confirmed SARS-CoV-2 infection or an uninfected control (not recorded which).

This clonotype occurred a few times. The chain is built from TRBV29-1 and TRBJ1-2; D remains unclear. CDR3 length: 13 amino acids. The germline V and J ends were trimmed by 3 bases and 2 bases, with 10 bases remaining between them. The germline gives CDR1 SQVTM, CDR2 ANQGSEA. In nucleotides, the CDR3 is TGCAGCGTTGAGGAGGGAGTAAACTATGGCTACACCTTC. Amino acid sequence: CSVEEGVNYGYTF.

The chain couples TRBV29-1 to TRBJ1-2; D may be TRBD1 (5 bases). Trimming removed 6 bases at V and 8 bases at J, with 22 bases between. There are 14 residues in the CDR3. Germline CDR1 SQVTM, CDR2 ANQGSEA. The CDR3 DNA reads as TGCAGCGTCGCCACTAAACTTCACCCAGGGGGCTACACCTTC. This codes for CSVATKLHPGGYTF.

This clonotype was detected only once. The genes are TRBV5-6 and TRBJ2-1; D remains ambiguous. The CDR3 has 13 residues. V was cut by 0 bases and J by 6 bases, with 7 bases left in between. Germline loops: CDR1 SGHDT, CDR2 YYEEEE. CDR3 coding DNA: TGTGCCAGCAGCTTGGGTAGGGTCAATGAGCAGTTCTTC. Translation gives CASSLGRVNEQFF. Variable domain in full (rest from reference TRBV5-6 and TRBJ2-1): DAGVTQSPTHLIKTRGQQVTLRCSPKSGHDTVSWYQQALGQGPQFIFQYYEEEERQRGNFPDRFSGHQFPNYSSELNVNALLLGDSALYLCASSLGRVNEQFFGPGTRLTVL.